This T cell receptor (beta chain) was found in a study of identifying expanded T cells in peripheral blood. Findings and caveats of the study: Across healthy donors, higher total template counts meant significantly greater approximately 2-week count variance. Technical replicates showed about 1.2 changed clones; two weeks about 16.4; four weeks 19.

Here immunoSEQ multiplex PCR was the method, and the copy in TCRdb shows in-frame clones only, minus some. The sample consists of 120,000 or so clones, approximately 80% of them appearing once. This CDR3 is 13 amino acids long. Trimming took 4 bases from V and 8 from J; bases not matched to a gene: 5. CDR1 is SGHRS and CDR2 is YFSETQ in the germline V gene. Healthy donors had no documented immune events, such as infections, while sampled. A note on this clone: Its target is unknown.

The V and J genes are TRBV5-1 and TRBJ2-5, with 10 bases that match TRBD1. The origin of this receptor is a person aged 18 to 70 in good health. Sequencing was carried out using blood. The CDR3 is CASSRGQGGTQYF. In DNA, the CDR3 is TGCGCCAGCAGCCGAGGACAGGGGGGAACCCAGTACTTC.